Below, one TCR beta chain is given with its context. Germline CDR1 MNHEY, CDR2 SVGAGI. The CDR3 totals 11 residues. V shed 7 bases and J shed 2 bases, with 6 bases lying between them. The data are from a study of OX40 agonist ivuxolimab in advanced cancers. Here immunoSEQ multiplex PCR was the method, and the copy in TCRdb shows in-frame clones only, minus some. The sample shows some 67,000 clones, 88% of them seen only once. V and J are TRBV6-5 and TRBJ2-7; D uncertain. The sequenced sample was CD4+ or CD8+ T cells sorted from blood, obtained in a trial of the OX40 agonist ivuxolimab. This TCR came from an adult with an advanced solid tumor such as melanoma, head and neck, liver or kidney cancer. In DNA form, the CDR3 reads TGTGCCAGCAAGGGTCCCTACGAGCAGTACTTC. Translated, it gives CASKGPYEQYF.